This T cell receptor (beta chain) appears in the sequencing data of a study of spatial heterogeneity in lung cancer. In TCRdb, the 5' RACE reads were re-called with MiXCR into one record per CDR3 protein. The sample shows 30,000 to 40,000 distinct CDR3 sequences, approximately 5.6% of them seen only once. Trimming removed 5 bases from V and 6 bases from J, with 11 bases in between. Germline loops: CDR1 SQVTM, CDR2 ANQGSEA. This CDR3 has 11 residues. The time point denotes: sample taken at primary tumor resection. This clonotype showed up just a few times. The rearrangement uses TRBV29-1 and TRBJ2-7; D may be TRBD2 (7 bases). The clonotype was recovered from a female donor with early-stage non-small cell lung cancer. The sequences come from PBMCs, collected at surgery. The CDR3 DNA is TGCAGCGTTCTAAGGGGGGGCGAGCAGTACTTC. Encoded protein: CSVLRGGEQYF.